This TCR beta chain was captured by sequencing in a study of cytomegalovirus exposure and HLA in healthy donors. This CDR3 is 16 amino acids long. V lost 1 base to trimming and J lost 6 bases; unmatched junction nucleotides: 9. Looked up from germline, CDR1 is LNHDA and CDR2 is SQIVND (reference sequence). Comment on this clone: The antigen remains unidentified.

Findings and caveats of the study: Across all donors, roughly uniform sequencing depth was an assumption of the presence/absence analyses. Within an earlier analysis, most TCR beta V segments proved productive either about 87% or about 30% of the time. Available immune exposure information was restricted to CMV serostatus only.

Amplification used 60 Vbeta primers and 13 Jbeta primers. In the study's own analysis: Later reanalysis found around 84 million unique TCR beta chains, around 10 million of them shared. The assay was immunoSEQ multiplex PCR, and TCRdb's table has in-frame clones only and misses some. That table gives V, J and clone size, and the DNA gave D and trimming. Found here are approximately 130,000 clones, 75% to 85% of them singletons; the top ten hold 0.95% to 1.4%. This receptor was obtained from a male donor in good health and CMV-seronegative. The specimen sequenced was PBMCs. The chain recombines TRBV19 with TRBJ2-1; 7 bases map to TRBD2. CDR3 protein: CASSIVRLAGGNEQFF. DNA for the CDR3: TGTGCCAGTAGTATAGTCCGACTAGCCGGGGGCAATGAGCAGTTCTTC.